This T cell receptor beta chain was identified in a study of Ad26.COV2.S vaccination and SARS-CoV-2 variants. The CDR3 is 14 amino acids. This table comes from immunoSEQ multiplex PCR, and its TCRdb copy is limited to in-frame clones, with some not included. This table holds 300,000 to 400,000 clones, around 84% found once. Treatment described: around 19 received Ad26.COV2.S at low or high dose, single or two shots; 5 received placebo; per-sample allocation not given. Day 63 after the first vaccine or placebo injection was the time point for sampling. This clone was detected only once. This chain connects TRBV12-2 to TRBJ1-5; the table names TRBD1, a call not compared with the DNA. TRBV12-2 is labeled a pseudogene. This specimen consisted of peripheral blood, obtained in a trial of Ad26.COV2.S vaccine versus placebo. The source of this sequence is a person between 18 and 65 years old who received the Ad26.COV2.S COVID-19 vaccine or a placebo. In DNA, the CDR3 is TGTGCAAGTCGCTCGCAGGGTTTTCGGCAGCCCCAGCATTTT. Translated, it gives CASRSQGFRQPQHF.